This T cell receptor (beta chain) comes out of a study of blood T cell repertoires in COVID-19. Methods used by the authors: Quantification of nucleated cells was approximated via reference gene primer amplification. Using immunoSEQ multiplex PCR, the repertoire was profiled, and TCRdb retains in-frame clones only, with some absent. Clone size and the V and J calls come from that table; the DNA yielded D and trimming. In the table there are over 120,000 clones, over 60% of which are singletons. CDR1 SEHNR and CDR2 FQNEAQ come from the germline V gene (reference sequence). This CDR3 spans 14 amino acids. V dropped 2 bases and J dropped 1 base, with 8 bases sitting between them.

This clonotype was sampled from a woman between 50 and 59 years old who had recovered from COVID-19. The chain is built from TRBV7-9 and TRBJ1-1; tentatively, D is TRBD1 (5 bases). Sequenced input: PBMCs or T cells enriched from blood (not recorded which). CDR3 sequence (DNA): TGTGCCAGCAGCTTATTTACAGGGAACACTGAAGCTTTCTTT. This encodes CASSLFTGNTEAFF.